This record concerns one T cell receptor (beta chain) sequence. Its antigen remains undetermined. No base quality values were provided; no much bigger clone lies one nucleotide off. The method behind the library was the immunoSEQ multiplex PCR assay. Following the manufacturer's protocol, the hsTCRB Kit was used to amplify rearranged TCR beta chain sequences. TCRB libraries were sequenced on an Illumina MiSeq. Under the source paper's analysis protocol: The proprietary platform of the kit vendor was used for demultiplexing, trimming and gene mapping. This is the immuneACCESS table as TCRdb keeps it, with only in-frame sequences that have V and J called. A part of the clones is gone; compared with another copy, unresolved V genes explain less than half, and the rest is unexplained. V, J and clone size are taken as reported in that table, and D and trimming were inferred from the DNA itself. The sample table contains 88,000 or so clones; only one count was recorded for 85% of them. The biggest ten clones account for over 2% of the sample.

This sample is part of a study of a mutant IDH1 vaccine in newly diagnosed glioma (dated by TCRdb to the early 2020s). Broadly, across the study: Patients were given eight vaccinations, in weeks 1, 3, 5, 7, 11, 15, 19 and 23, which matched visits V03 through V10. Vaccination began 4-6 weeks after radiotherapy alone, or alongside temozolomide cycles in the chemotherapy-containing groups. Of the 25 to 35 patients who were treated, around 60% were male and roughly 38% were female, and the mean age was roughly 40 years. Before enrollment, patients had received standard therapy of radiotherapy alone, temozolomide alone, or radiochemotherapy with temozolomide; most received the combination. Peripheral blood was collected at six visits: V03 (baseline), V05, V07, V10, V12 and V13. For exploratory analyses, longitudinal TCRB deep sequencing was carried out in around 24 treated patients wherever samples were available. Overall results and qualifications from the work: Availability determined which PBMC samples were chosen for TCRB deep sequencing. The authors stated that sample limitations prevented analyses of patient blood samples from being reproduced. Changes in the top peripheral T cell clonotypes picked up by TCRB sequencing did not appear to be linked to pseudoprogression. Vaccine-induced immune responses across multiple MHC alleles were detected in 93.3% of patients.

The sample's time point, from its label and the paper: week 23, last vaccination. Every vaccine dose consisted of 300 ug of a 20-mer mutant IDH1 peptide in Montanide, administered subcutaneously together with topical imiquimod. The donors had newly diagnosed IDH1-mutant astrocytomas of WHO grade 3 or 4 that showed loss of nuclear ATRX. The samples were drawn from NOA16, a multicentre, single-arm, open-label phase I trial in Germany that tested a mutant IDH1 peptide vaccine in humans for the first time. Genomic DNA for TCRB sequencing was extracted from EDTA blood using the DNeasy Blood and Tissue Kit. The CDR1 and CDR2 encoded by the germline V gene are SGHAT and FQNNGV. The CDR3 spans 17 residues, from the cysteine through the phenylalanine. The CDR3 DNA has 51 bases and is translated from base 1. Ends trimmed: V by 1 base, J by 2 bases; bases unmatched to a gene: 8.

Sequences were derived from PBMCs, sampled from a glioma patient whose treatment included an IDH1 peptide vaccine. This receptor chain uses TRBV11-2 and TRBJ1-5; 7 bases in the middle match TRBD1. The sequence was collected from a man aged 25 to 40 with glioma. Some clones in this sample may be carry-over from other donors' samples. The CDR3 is CASSLGGGRTGNQPQHF. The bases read TGTGCCAGCAGCTTAGGAGGGGGCAGAACCGGCAATCAGCCCCAGCATTTT.